This T cell receptor (beta chain) was observed in a study of cytomegalovirus exposure and HLA in healthy donors (TCRdb year 2017). For the wider study: An earlier analysis of roughly 630 of the donors reported approximately 290 Gb of sequence data and more than 90 million unique TCR beta sequences from 190 million or so T cells. An early release that covered 500 to 800 HLA-typed donors contained approximately 320 gigabases of sequencing data and 70 million to 100 million unique TCR sequences. The genetic ancestry cluster associated with self-reported Caucasian donors included over 80% of the approximately 430 genotyped donors. The study was designed to test whether signatures of past pathogen exposure could be identified by cataloging public T cell receptors. Using immunosequencing, the study profiled T cell repertoires from 640 or so subjects and related those repertoires to cytomegalovirus serostatus. Besides the first cohort of some 670 subjects, a separate validation cohort made up of 95 to 150 different subjects was used. To predict cytomegalovirus infection status, the study brought together high-throughput TCR immunosequencing, statistical association of individual TCRs with disease status, and machine learning. In a later analysis, previously published TCR beta repertoires from roughly 710 donors were re-analyzed and high-resolution HLA genotyping was added so that TCR occurrence patterns could be studied. Rather than drawing on any new phenotypic data, the later analysis identified candidate immune exposures from TCR beta sequences and the way those sequences occurred across donors. An earlier analysis of 587 of the donors used high-throughput TCR beta sequencing to judge whether each TCR beta V gene segment behaved as functional or pseudogenic. Donor age, sex, ethnicity and CMV serostatus were collected together with the repertoire data. Genome-wide SNP genotypes for about 65% of the roughly 700 donors were used in a later genetic analysis, which treated that subset as a discovery cohort. Every repertoire in the discovery cohort had been generated on one and the same sequencing platform. HLA typing covered class I and class II loci at four-digit resolution. Typing coverage varied by locus: about 620-630 donors for A, B, C, DRB1 and DQB1; 522 for DQA1; about 590 for DPA1; approximately 490 for DPB1. Roughly five DR-DQ haplotypes were handled as single units for association and clustering, since linkage in the cohort was strong. Across 398 genotyped donors of the cohort, an average of 235,054 unique TCR beta nucleotide sequences per donor were sequenced, and around 20% of those sequences were non-productive.

The germline V and J ends show losses of 6 bases and 6 bases respectively, and no gene match explains 6 bases of the junction. The germline V gene (reference sequence) sets CDR1 to MNHEY and CDR2 to SMNVEV. The CDR3 runs 13 amino acids, cysteine and phenylalanine included. Only the CDR3 part of the read is kept: 39 bases, read in frame from the first base. This clone turned up a few times. The antigen it recognizes is unknown. No base quality values were provided; no much bigger clone lies one nucleotide off. In total, over 600 healthy bone marrow donors made up the cohort. At the time of sampling, every cohort member was nominally healthy, though immune exposures that went unrecorded were likely present. The donor tested CMV seropositive and was one of the 289 seropositive cohort members. A peripheral blood sample was provided by each donor, and peripheral blood mononuclear cells were used for TCR beta sequencing. Genomic DNA extraction from the blood cell samples was performed with the Qiagen DNeasy Blood Extraction Kit.

Library construction relied on the immunoSEQ multiplex PCR assay. The multiplex PCR relied on a mix of 60 forward primers for TCR Vbeta segments and 13 reverse primers for TCR Jbeta segments. A multiplex PCR assay on genomic DNA amplified the CDR3 region of rearranged TCR beta genes. Amplified TCR beta libraries were sequenced as 87-base-pair reads on the Illumina HiSeq System. The authors' pipeline ran thus. A later analysis counted approximately 84 million unique TCR beta chains across the 666 repertoires, and 10 million to 11 million of these chains were shared by at least two donors. To remove PCR and sequencing errors, raw reads were error-corrected and collapsed into unique sequences using a nearest-neighbor algorithm that merged closely related sequences. To assign V, D and J gene segments, CDR3 sequences were aligned to IMGT reference sequences. Each retained sequence needed at least a six-nucleotide match to both a V gene segment and a J gene segment. A rearrangement was called productive if the CDR3 had no stop codons and remained in frame with V and J, and every other rearrangement was called non-productive. CDR3 was defined by IMGT convention, running from the second conserved V-encoded cysteine to the conserved J-encoded phenylalanine. The earlier analysis of approximately 590 of the donors excluded any sequence lacking an unambiguous match to a single V gene segment. In an earlier analysis of some 590 of the donors, V segments were called functional above 56.7% productive rearrangements and were called segregating when the between-donor standard deviation exceeded 5%. A statistical classification framework was built for diagnosing cytomegalovirus status from the catalog of TCR beta chain sequences. A later analysis assigned V and J genes by comparing TCR nucleotide sequences with IMGT/GENE-DB human TR gene sequences. A later analysis assigned CDR3 sequences and most-parsimonious VDJ recombination scenarios with the TCRdist pipeline. In a later analysis, each TCR beta chain was defined by its CDR3 amino acid sequence together with its V-gene family, and reads lacking a unique V-gene family were excluded. In a later analysis, 450 to 600 highly shared, low-generation-probability nucleotide sequences were removed to address suspected cross-contamination and a sequencing artifact. In a later analysis, a clonal expansion index was calculated for each public chain from normalized within-repertoire ranks of inferred template counts. In a later analysis, generation probabilities were computed using a VDJ recombination model fitted to out-of-frame rearrangements, and the results were checked against IGoR. In a later analysis, TCR-TCR, TCR-HLA and TCR-CMV co-occurrence was scored with hypergeometric tests, and a repertoire-size bias correction was applied to TCR pairs. In a later analysis, false discovery rates were estimated by permuting HLA or CMV assignments 20 times. In a later analysis, co-occurring TCRs were grouped with DBSCAN, and TCRdist sequence similarity was added when clustering was performed within HLA-allele-positive subsets. Repertoires with fewer than 30,000 or more than 120,000 public chains were left out of co-occurrence clustering, as were four to six repertoires with anomalous nucleotide sharing. Sourced from immuneACCESS, this table was stored by TCRdb with only in-frame sequences that have V and J called. A share of the clones is absent; for the studies checked, an unresolved V gene accounts for under half, and the remainder has no known explanation. V, J and clone size are taken as reported in that table, and D and trimming were inferred from the DNA itself. The sample table contains more than 95,000 clones; only one count was recorded for approximately 83% of them. The ten largest make up around 3.5% of the sample.

Broad study findings and their caveats: In a later analysis, HLA-associated TCR beta chains were found to be more clonally expanded and to have lower generation probabilities than equally common non-associated chains. In both the original and validation cohorts, the classifier was reported to diagnose cytomegalovirus status with high specificity and sensitivity. An earlier analysis of approximately 570 of the donors showed that most TCR beta V segments appeared in productive rearrangements either about 87% or about 30% of the time, which broadly matched IMGT annotations. Linkage disequilibrium might explain the correlated functional status among segregating V segments, but an unknown experimental factor could not be excluded. When HLA alleles, especially DR and DQ, strongly co-occurred, attributing TCR associations to individual alleles was difficult. According to a later analysis, most CMV-associated TCR beta chains appeared to be HLA-restricted, and the HLA associations seemed to be driven largely by CMV exposure. In vitro tests confirmed that a few of the cytomegalovirus-associated TCR beta chains recognize cytomegalovirus antigens. According to the authors, the approach could potentially be generalized to other disease states and immunological phenotypes. Specific HLA alleles were associated with 15,000 to 20,000 TCR beta sequences at a false discovery rate of 0.05 in a later analysis. Sequencing depth was assumed to be roughly uniform across donors in the presence/absence analyses, though that assumption may not hold. In a later genetic analysis, a missense DCLRE1C variant was associated with V-gene and J-gene trimming of TCR beta chains, and the association was replicated in an independent cohort. A cluster of highly shared sequence variants was judged likely to represent a technical artifact of the sequencing pipeline. Because the 87-base-pair reads could not distinguish some IMGT-functional V segments, including TRBV6-2 and TRBV6-3, those segments were excluded. This cohort had only TCR beta chains sequenced, and the lack of alpha or paired-chain data limited which features could be detected. Because counts were too low, roughly 16 rarely observed V segments, including chromosome 9 orphons, were left out of the earlier analysis of some 600 of the donors. According to a later genetic analysis, donors in an Asian-associated ancestry cluster had fewer N-insertions in productive TCRs than the approximately 630-donor mean. A further reported finding was that TCR beta sequences accurately predicted the HLA-A and HLA-B alleles for most subjects in the first cohort. The study gave a list of over 150 TCR beta chains associated with cytomegalovirus. Most TCR sequences were seen in very few donors, while some public TCRs were found in many individuals. The only immune exposure information available for the cohort was CMV serostatus. According to a later analysis, TCR association rates differed among HLA loci, with DRB1 alleles showing the most associated TCRs and HLA-C alleles showing the fewest. Because some donors lacked HLA typing at each locus, the association tests relied only on the typed subset. According to a later analysis, parvovirus B19, influenza, CMV and Epstein-Barr virus appeared linked to several top co-occurrence clusters.

Specimen: PBMCs. The sequence was collected from a middle-aged woman in good health and CMV-seropositive. Here the chain combines TRBV27 and TRBJ2-3; 7 central nucleotides agree with TRBD1. CDR3 region: CASSYTDRDTQYF. Read as DNA, the sequence is TGTGCCAGCAGCTATACGGACAGGGATACGCAGTATTTT.